This paragraph reports one T cell receptor beta chain. Its antigen is not identified. The sample is drawn from a study of cytomegalovirus exposure and HLA in healthy donors. Study-wide results and caveats: For TCR beta chains, V- and J-gene trimming was later linked to a missense DCLRE1C variant.

The PCR made use of 60 Vbeta and 13 Jbeta primers. Method: immunoSEQ multiplex PCR; TCRdb's copy keeps in-frame clones and lacks some. This repertoire includes roughly 50,000 clones. V shed 4 bases and J 4 bases; nucleotides not matched to a gene: 5. This CDR3 is built from 14 residues. CDR1 SGHDN and CDR2 FVKESK come from the germline V gene. The chain has TRBV14 and TRBJ1-1; the match to TRBD1 covers 8 bases. This sequence originates from a female donor in good health and CMV-seronegative. The sample consisted of PBMCs. CDR3 residues: CASSPDRDLTEAFF. The CDR3 DNA sequence: TGTGCCAGCAGCCCGGACAGGGATCTCACTGAAGCTTTCTTT.